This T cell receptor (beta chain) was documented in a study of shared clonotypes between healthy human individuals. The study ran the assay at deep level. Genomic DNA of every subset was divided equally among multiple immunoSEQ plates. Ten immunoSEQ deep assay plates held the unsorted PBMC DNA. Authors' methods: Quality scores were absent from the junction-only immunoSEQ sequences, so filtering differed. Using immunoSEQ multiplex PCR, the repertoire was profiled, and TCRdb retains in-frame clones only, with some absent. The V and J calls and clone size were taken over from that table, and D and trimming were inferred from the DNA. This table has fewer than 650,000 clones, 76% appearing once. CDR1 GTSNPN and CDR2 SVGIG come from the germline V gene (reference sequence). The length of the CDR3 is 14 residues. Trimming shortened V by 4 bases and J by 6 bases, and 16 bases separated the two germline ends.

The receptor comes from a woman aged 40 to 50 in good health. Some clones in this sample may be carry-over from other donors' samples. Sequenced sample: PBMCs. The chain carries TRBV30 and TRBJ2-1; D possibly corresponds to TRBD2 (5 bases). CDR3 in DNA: TGTGCCTGGAACGGGGTAGTACGGGGCAATGAGCAGTTCTTC. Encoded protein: CAWNGVVRGNEQFF.